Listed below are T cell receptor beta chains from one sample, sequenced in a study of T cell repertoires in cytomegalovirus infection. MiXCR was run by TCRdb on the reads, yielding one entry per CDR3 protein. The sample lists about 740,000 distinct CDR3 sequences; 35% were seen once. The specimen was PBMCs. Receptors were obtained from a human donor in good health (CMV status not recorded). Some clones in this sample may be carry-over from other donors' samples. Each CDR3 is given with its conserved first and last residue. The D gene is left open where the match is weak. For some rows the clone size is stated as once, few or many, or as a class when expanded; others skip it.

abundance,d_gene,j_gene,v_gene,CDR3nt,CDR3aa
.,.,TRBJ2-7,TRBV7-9,TGTGCCAGCAGCTTAGGAGTGGAGGCCCAGACCTTATACGAGCAGTACTTC,CASSLGVEAQTLYEQYF
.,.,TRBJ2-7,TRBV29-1,TGCAGCGTTGAACAGTACTACGAGCAGTACTTC,CSVEQYYEQYF
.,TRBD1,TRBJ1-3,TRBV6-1,TGTGCCAGCAGTTACGGGACAGGCAGAAAAAACACCATATATTTT,CASSYGTGRKNTIYF
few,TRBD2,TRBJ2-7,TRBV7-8,TGTGCCAGCAGCTTGGGGGTAGCGGGGGGGCTCTACGAGCAGTACTTC,CASSLGVAGGLYEQYF
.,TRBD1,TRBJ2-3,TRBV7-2,TGTGCCAGCAGCTTAGTCGGGACAGGGGGCTCAGATTCGCAGTATTTT,CASSLVGTGGSDSQYF
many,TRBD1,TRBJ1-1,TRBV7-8,TGTGCCAGCAGCTTGACAGGGGGGGCTTTCTTT,CASSLTGGAFF
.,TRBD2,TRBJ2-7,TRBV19,TGTGCCAGTAGCTCCCTTTCCAGCGGGGGTTCCTACGAGCAGTACTTC,CASSSLSSGGSYEQYF
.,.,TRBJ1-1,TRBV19,TGTGCCAGTAGTATAGGGCGGACAACGAAAGCTTTCTTT,CASSIGRTTKAFF
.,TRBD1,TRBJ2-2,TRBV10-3,TGTGCCATCAAAGGGACAGGGATTAACACCGGGGAGCTGTTTTTT,CAIKGTGINTGELFF
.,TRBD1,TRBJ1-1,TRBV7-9,TGTGCCAGCAGCTCGGACAGGGGATTTAATGAAGCTTTCTTT,CASSSDRGFNEAFF
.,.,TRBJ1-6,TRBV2,TGTGCCAGCAGCCCCTTGTTGGGGGGCTCCTATAATTCACCCCTCCACTTT,CASSPLLGGSYNSPLHF
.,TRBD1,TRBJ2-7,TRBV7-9,TGTGCCAGCAGCACCCGGACAGGTTACGAGCAGTACTTC,CASSTRTGYEQYF
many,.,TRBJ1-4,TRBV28,TGTGCCAGCAGTTTAACGGGGATAGGGGAAAAACTGTTTTTT,CASSLTGIGEKLFF
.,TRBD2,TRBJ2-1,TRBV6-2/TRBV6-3,TGTGCCAGCAGTTCTGGGACTAGAATTAGCGATGAGCAGTTCTTC,CASSSGTRISDEQFF
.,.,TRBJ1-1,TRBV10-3,TGTGCCATCAGTGAGTCGACGTACACTGAAGCTTTCTTT,CAISESTYTEAFF
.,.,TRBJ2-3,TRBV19,TGTGCCAGTAGTATCGGCAGATCTAGCACAGATACGCAGTATTTT,CASSIGRSSTDTQYF
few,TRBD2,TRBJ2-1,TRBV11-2,TGTGCCAGCCAACCTAGTACTAGCGGGGGGGGGAATGAGCAGTTCTTC,CASQPSTSGGGNEQFF
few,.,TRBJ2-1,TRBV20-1,TGCAGTGCTAGATTCGGGGCTAGGGATGAGCAGTTCTTC,CSARFGARDEQFF
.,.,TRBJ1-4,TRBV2,TGTGCCACAACAGGGTTTACTAATGAAAAACTGTTTTTT,CATTGFTNEKLFF
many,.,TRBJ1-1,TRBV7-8,TGTGCCAGCAGCTTAACATCAGGTGGGACTGAAGCTTTCTTT,CASSLTSGGTEAFF
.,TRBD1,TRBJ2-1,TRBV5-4,TGTGCCAGCAGCGGAAGGAACCGGGACAGGTCCTACAATGAGCAGTTCTTC,CASSGRNRDRSYNEQFF
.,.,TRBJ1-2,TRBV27,TGTGCCAGCACCCCTAACAGGGCTCTCTATGGCTACACCTTC,CASTPNRALYGYTF
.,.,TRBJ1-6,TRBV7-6,TGTGCCAGCAGCCCAGTAGCGGGACCCACAAATTCACCCCTCCACTTT,CASSPVAGPTNSPLHF
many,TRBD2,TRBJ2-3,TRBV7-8,TGTGCCAGCAGCGTTAGCGGGAGTTTGGGAGATACGCAGTATTTT,CASSVSGSLGDTQYF
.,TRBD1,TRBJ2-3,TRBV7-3,TGTGCCAGCAGCCGCGAAGGGGGCTTAGATACGCAGTATTTT,CASSREGGLDTQYF
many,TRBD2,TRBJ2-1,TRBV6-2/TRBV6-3,TGTGCCTCCTGGACTAGCGGGAGATCGGGTGAGCAGTTCTTC,CASWTSGRSGEQFF
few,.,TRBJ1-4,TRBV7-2,TGTGCCAGCAGCCCTCGGATGGGGGTTAATGAAAAACTGTTTTTT,CASSPRMGVNEKLFF
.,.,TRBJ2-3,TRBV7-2,TGTGCCAGCAGCTTAGTCCCCGGGCGGGGCACAGATACGCAGTATTTT,CASSLVPGRGTDTQYF
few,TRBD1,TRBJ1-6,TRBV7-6,TGTGCCAGCAGCTTAGGTAGATCGGGACAGGGGACCCTAAATTCACCCCTCCACTTT,CASSLGRSGQGTLNSPLHF
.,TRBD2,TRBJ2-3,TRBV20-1,TGCAGTGCTAGAAGCAGCGGGAGGCGCACAGAGACGCAGTATTTT,CSARSSGRRTETQYF
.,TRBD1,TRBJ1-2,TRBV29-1,TGCAGCGGCCTAACCGGGACAGGGGGCGGCGGCTATGGCTACACCTTC,CSGLTGTGGGGYGYTF
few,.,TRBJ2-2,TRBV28,TGTGCCAGCATGTGGGCCGGGGAGCTGTTTTTT,CASMWAGELFF
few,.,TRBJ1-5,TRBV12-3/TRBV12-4,TGTGCCAGCAGACCTACAGGGTCTGGCAATCAGCCCCAGCATTTT,CASRPTGSGNQPQHF
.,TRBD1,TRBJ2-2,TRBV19,TGTGCCAGTACCACAGGGGATTTAACCGGGGAGCTGTTTTTT,CASTTGDLTGELFF
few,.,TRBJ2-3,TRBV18,TGTGCCAGCTCACCACCGTTGAGCACAGATACGCAGTATTTT,CASSPPLSTDTQYF
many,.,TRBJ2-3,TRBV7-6,TGTGCCAGCAGCTTAGCTGGGTATGCAGATACGCAGTATTTT,CASSLAGYADTQYF
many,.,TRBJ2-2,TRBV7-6,TGTGCCAGCAGCTTAGCCGGAGGGGGACCCACCGGGGAGCTGTTTTTT,CASSLAGGGPTGELFF
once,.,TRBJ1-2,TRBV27,TGTGCCAGCAGATCTATCGGCCGGTATGGCTACACCTTC,CASRSIGRYGYTF
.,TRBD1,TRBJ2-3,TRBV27,TGTGCCAGCAGTCCAACAGGGGGCGGCCCAGATACGCAGTATTTT,CASSPTGGGPDTQYF
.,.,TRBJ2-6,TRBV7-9,TGTGCCAGCAGCTTAGTTTGGCAGGTTACTCGGGGGGACACCCCCCGGGCCAACGTCCTGACTTTC,CASSLVWQVTRGDTPRANVLTF
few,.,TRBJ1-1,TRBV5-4,TGTGCCAGCAGGGAAGGGACAAGCACTGAAGCTTTCTTT,CASREGTSTEAFF
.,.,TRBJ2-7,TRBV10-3,TGTGCCATCAGATCGACTGGATTCACCTACGAGCAGTACTTC,CAIRSTGFTYEQYF
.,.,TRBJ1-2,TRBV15,TGTGCCACCAGCAGAGACGGGGGGAACTATGGCTACACCTTC,CATSRDGGNYGYTF
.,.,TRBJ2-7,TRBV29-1,TGCAGCGTTGTTTGGGAGAGGAGTCCCTACGAGCAGTACTTC,CSVVWERSPYEQYF
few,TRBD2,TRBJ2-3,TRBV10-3,TGTGCCATCAGGGGGGCTATAGCGGGAGGGTCAAATACGCAGTATTTT,CAIRGAIAGGSNTQYF